The next 10 T cell receptor beta chains were all read from a single sample in a study of a mutant IDH1 vaccine in newly diagnosed glioma. These receptors' antigens are unknown. Described time point: week 11, during vaccination. In every dose of vaccine, 300 ug of mutant IDH1 20-mer peptide was given alongside topical imiquimod. The data were produced by immunoSEQ multiplex PCR, yet TCRdb's version contains in-frame clones alone and is incomplete. Seen here are about 61,000 clones, about four fifths observed once, and the top ten hold approximately 5.9%. The sequencing here drew on PBMCs, taken from a glioma patient whose treatment included an IDH1 peptide vaccine. The receptors were sampled from a man aged 45-65 years with glioma.

This clone was observed a handful of times. The rearrangement joins TRBV19 to TRBJ1-6; D is perhaps TRBD1 (5 bases). CDR1 is LNHDA and CDR2 is SQIVND in the germline V gene (reference sequence). The length of the CDR3 is 15 residues. V was pared by 6 bases and J by 8 bases, with 17 bases between. The CDR3 is CASRAGGPSDSPLHF. DNA for the CDR3: TGTGCCAGTAGGGCGGGGGGTCCTTCAGATTCACCCCTCCACTTT.

This sequence joins TRBV6-1 and TRBJ1-1; a weak D match, TRBD1 (6 bases). The CDR3 totals 20 residues. Germline CDR1 reads MNHNS; CDR2 reads SASEGT. Trimming pared 1 base from V and 3 bases from J, leaving 27 bases between. The CDR3 reads CASSEGQGPLIVVGYTEAFF. CDR3 nucleotides: TGTGCCAGCAGTGAAGGTCAGGGGCCCCTGATCGTCGTTGGTTACACTGAAGCTTTCTTT.

This chain connects TRBV7-2 to TRBJ2-7; 13 positions match TRBD2. Germline V CDR1 and CDR2: SGHTA, FQGNSA. This CDR3 is 15 amino acids long. V shed 4 bases and J 4 bases; nucleotides not matched to a gene: 4. CDR3 sequence (DNA): TGTGCCAGCAGCTCTGGACTAGCGGGGGTGTACGAGCAGTACTTC. Its translation: CASSSGLAGVYEQYF.

The chain is built from TRBV5-8 and TRBJ1-4; 8 nucleotides align to TRBD1. J lost 8 bases, V lost 4 bases, and 13 bases had no gene match. This CDR3 region has 16 residues. Germline V gene data show CDR1 as SGHTS and CDR2 as YDEGEE. The CDR3 DNA follows: TGTGCCAGCAGCCCTCTTCGGACAGGGTCGGGCGAAAAACTGTTTTTT. Its translation is CASSPLRTGSGEKLFF.

The chain carries TRBV29-1 and TRBJ1-5; no firm D call. CDR1 and CDR2 (germline): SQVTM, ANQGSEA. This CDR3 is 13 amino acids long. V shed 5 bases and J shed 7 bases, with 15 bases lying between them. Here the CDR3 reads CSVQNTLGQPQHF. The CDR3 DNA is TGCAGCGTTCAGAACACTCTTGGGCAGCCCCAGCATTTT.

The CDR3 region has the DNA TGTGCCAGCAGTCAAACAGGGGGCTGGACTGAAGCTTTCTTT. Translated, it gives CASSQTGGWTEAFF. The chain couples TRBV2 to TRBJ1-1; 9 bases fit TRBD1. V lost 5 bases to trimming and J lost 5 bases; unmatched junction nucleotides: 6. There are 14 residues in the CDR3. Germline assignment: CDR1 SNHLY and CDR2 FYNNEI.

This clone was found a few times. The chain recombines TRBV27 with TRBJ2-1, with 9 bases fitting TRBD1. The V gene's germline CDR1 is MNHEY and CDR2 SMNVEV (reference sequence). V dropped 4 bases and J dropped 7; count of bases not matched to a gene: 2. The CDR3 covers 13 residues. CDR3 DNA: TGTGCCAGCAGTTGGACAGGGGATAATGAGCAGTTCTTC. Translating gives CASSWTGDNEQFF.

This chain uses TRBV5-6 with TRBJ2-2, with 7 positions matching TRBD1. V was pared by 5 bases and J by 3 bases, with 7 bases of the junction left unmatched. Germline lookup yields CDR1 SGHDT and CDR2 YYEEEE. The CDR3 spans 15 residues. The CDR3 is CASSPPGQHTGELFF. The CDR3 nucleotides read TGTGCCAGCAGTCCTCCGGGACAGCACACCGGGGAGCTGTTTTTT. The full variable domain, in which reference TRBV5-6 and TRBJ2-2 provide the parts outside the CDR3, is DAGVTQSPTHLIKTRGQQVTLRCSPKSGHDTVSWYQQALGQGPQFIFQYYEEEERQRGNFPDRFSGHQFPNYSSELNVNALLLGDSALYLCASSPPGQHTGELFFGEGSRLTVL.

This sequence joins TRBV27 and TRBJ1-5; no reliable D call. The V end lost 3 bases, the J end lost 5 bases, and 8 bases lay between the germline ends. CDR1 is MNHEY, CDR2 SMNVEV, per germline (reference sequence). There are 13 residues in the CDR3. This CDR3 is CASSFQGHQPQHF. CDR3 coding DNA: TGTGCCAGCAGTTTCCAAGGACATCAGCCCCAGCATTTT.

The table lists this clone with a count of one. This sequence joins TRBV25-1 and TRBJ2-3, with a possible D match to TRBD2 (6 bases). Germline assignment: CDR1 MGHDK and CDR2 SYGVNS. The CDR3 loop spans 15 amino acids. Trimming pared 4 bases from V and 4 bases from J, leaving 15 bases between. This chain's CDR3 is CASSGGGLRADTQYF. CDR3 in DNA: TGTGCCAGCAGTGGGGGAGGACTAAGGGCAGATACGCAGTATTTT.